This T cell receptor (beta chain) originates from a study of identical twins. Study conclusions and caveats: Invariant T cells like MAIT and iNKT could partly confound the zero-insertion analyses.

The CDR3 runs 14 residues. Germline CDR1 SGHRS, CDR2 YFSETQ. With 6 bases clipped from V and 10 bases from J, the junction kept 12 bases outside the gene matches. As regards this clonotype: No antigen is known for it.

A universal primer site was added by template switching, and unique molecular identifiers were carried by the cDNA. Using its own MiXCR run on the 5' RACE reads, TCRdb lists one record per CDR3 protein. The data show 1.5 million to 2 million distinct CDR3 sequences, less than 35% seen once. Sequenced: cord blood. The V and J genes are TRBV5-1 and TRBJ2-1, with 8 bases aligning to TRBD1. The sequence was collected from a newborn girl in good health. Here the CDR3 reads CASTRGQGGGEQFF. As DNA, the CDR3 is TGCGCCAGCACCCGAGGACAGGGAGGAGGCGAGCAGTTCTTC.